Presented here are 22 T cell receptor beta chains from one specimen sequenced in a study of blood T cells in healthy people across ages. Combining a sample-barcoded 5' primer with a J-beta primer mix, a second PCR ran for roughly 6 to 11 cycles. MiXCR, run by TCRdb on the 5' RACE reads, gives a single entry per CDR3 protein. Among about 1.1 million distinct CDR3 sequences listed, around two fifths were seen once. Material: blood. The receptors were gathered from a man between 18 and 29 years old in good health.

CDR3 nucleotides: TGCAGTGCTAGTCAGGGCCCTGGGGCCAACGTCCTGACTTTC. Its translation is CSASQGPGANVLTF. This chain links TRBV20-1 with TRBJ2-6; weak D call: TRBD1 (5 bases). The V gene lost 3 bases and the J gene lost 2 bases, with 8 bases spanning the gap. CDR3 size: 14 residues. Germline loops: CDR1 DFQATT, CDR2 SNEGSKA (reference sequence).

The sample holds a few counts of this clonotype. The rearrangement links TRBV12-3 or TRBV12-4 to TRBJ1-3, with D unclear. The length of the CDR3 is 16 residues. V was shortened by 5 bases and J by 0 bases, with 14 bases between the two germline ends. CDR3: CASSGNSPYSGNTIYF. In nucleotides, the CDR3 is TGTGCCAGCAGTGGGAACAGCCCTTACTCTGGAAACACCATATATTTT.

J is TRBJ1-2 and V is TRBV7-2; D might be TRBD1 (6 bases). V gave up 1 base and J gave up 4 bases, with 13 bases separating them. Germline assignment: CDR1 SGHTA and CDR2 FQGNSA. The CDR3 spans 15 residues. The CDR3 DNA reads as TGTGCCAGCAGCTTAGACTCAGGGGCGACCTATGGCTACACCTTC. Its protein is CASSLDSGATYGYTF.

This chain links TRBV11-2 with TRBJ2-1; TRBD2 might be the D (6 bases). Trimming left V 0 bases short and J 10 bases short, with 16 bases between. CDR1 SGHAT and CDR2 FQNNGV come from the germline V gene. There are 15 residues in the CDR3. Here the CDR3 DNA reads TGTGCCAGCAGCTTAGATTATAGCGGAGGAGGCGAGCAGTTCTTC. As protein: CASSLDYSGGGEQFF. Full variable domain (remainder filled in from reference TRBV11-2 and TRBJ2-1): EAGVAQSPRYKIIEKRQSVAFWCNPISGHATLYWYQQILGQGPKLLIQFQNNGVVDDSQLPKDRFSAERLKGVDSTLKIQPAKLEDSAVYLCASSLDYSGGGEQFFGPGTRLTVL.

The chain carries TRBV12-3 or TRBV12-4 and TRBJ2-3; D call uncertain. V lost 2 bases and J 2 bases, leaving 8 bases between the germline ends. This CDR3 is 14 amino acids long. The CDR3 loop is CASSLWVNTDTQYF. The CDR3 nucleotides are TGTGCCAGCAGTTTATGGGTGAACACAGATACGCAGTATTTT.

This clonotype was observed many times. V usage is TRBV5-6 and J usage is TRBJ2-3; no firm D call. The germline V gene has CDR1 SGHDT and CDR2 YYEEEE. This CDR3 has 14 residues. Trimming took off 0 bases at V and 1 base at J, with 6 bases between the two ends. This CDR3 is CASSLVSGTDTQYF. Written as DNA, the CDR3 is TGTGCCAGCAGCTTGGTGTCGGGCACAGATACGCAGTATTTT.

This clonotype was observed a handful of times. The rearrangement links TRBV28 to TRBJ1-5; 10 nucleotides align to TRBD1. V lost 5 bases to trimming and J lost 6 bases; unmatched junction nucleotides: 7. Germline lookup yields CDR1 MDHEN and CDR2 SYDVKM. This CDR3 contains 15 residues. The CDR3 protein is CASSIGTGEVQPQHF. In nucleotides, the CDR3 is TGTGCCAGCAGTATCGGGACAGGGGAAGTTCAGCCCCAGCATTTT.

For this clonotype: One end of the junction is discordant with germline, which a read error may explain. The CDR3 here is CACSRDYQYNEQFF. The CDR3, as DNA: TGTGCCTGCAGCCGGGACTATCAATACAATGAGCAGTTCTTC. The J gene is TRBJ2-1, the V gene TRBV7-3, with 7 bases that match TRBD2. CDR1 is SGHTA and CDR2 is FQGTGA in the germline V gene. The CDR3 runs to 14 residues.

The J gene is TRBJ2-7, the V gene TRBV29-1, with a weak D call TRBD1 (6 bases). V was trimmed by 6 bases and J by 6 bases, leaving 18 bases between them. Germline CDR1 SQVTM, CDR2 ANQGSEA. The CDR3 loop spans 13 amino acids. CDR3 amino acids: CSVATGWASEQYF. The CDR3 region has the DNA TGCAGCGTCGCCACAGGGTGGGCAAGCGAGCAGTACTTC.

The J gene is TRBJ2-5, the V gene TRBV7-9; D unresolved. The CDR3 extends over 13 amino acids. V was shortened by 0 bases and J by 11 bases, with 13 bases between the two germline ends. Looked up from germline, CDR1 is SEHNR and CDR2 is FQNEAQ (reference sequence). The CDR3 DNA follows: TGTGCCAGCAGCTTAGCTTCTCAGAGTGGGCAGTACTTC. It yields the protein CASSLASQSGQYF.

The chain is built from TRBV5-1 and TRBJ1-1; D unresolved. Per the germline V gene, CDR1 is SGHRS and CDR2 is YFSETQ. CDR3 length: 14 residues. V lost 3 bases, J lost 1 base, and 10 bases lay in between. CDR3 loop: CASSSGPANTEAFF. The DNA for the CDR3 is TGCGCCAGCAGCTCCGGACCGGCGAACACTGAAGCTTTCTTT.

The genes are TRBV5-1 and TRBJ2-3; D is possibly TRBD2 (5 bases). Between the trimmed V and J ends, which lost 2 bases and 6 bases, there was a span of 16 bases. Germline V CDR1 and CDR2: SGHRS, YFSETQ. The CDR3 loop spans 15 amino acids. The CDR3 protein is CASSFYYAGQDTQYF. CDR3 DNA sequence: TGCGCCAGCAGCTTCTATTATGCGGGTCAGGATACGCAGTATTTT.

The table lists this clonotype with a few counts. The V gene is TRBV12-3 or TRBV12-4, the J gene TRBJ1-6; 7 bases are shared with TRBD1. The CDR3 has 16 residues. J gave up 5 bases and V 3 bases, and 7 bases lay outside the gene matches. CDR3 in DNA: TGTGCCAGCAGTTTTTCAGGGGGACTAAATAATTCACCCCTCCACTTT. Translation: CASSFSGGLNNSPLHF.

This clonotype occurred a few times. The CDR3 region is CASSQRGPEAFF. In nucleotides, the CDR3 is TGCGCCAGCAGCCAACGAGGCCCTGAAGCTTTCTTT. The chain carries TRBV4-1 and TRBJ1-1; D gene ambiguous. This CDR3 has 12 amino acids. Trimming took 2 bases from V and 6 from J, leaving 7 bases between them. Per germline, CDR1 MGHRA and CDR2 YSYEKL.

This clonotype has more than one count but fewer than ten. This rearrangement joins TRBV18 to TRBJ2-1; D ambiguous. Germline V gives CDR1 KGHSH, CDR2 LQKENI. V lost 4 bases and J lost 5, with 9 bases in between. This CDR3 contains 13 residues. The DNA of the CDR3 is TGTGCCAGCTCACAAACCCAGAACAATGAGCAGTTCTTC. It yields the protein CASSQTQNNEQFF.

The rearrangement uses TRBV7-2 and TRBJ1-4, with a tentative D call TRBD1 (5 bases). Germline V gene lookup returns CDR1 SGHTA and CDR2 FQGNSA. Trimming took off 3 bases at V and 5 bases at J, with 13 bases between the two ends. The CDR3 totals 15 residues. The CDR3 sequence is CASSFSGRPNEKLFF. The DNA of the CDR3 is TGTGCCAGCAGCTTTTCGGGACGGCCGAATGAAAAACTGTTTTTT. The whole variable domain, remainder taken from reference TRBV7-2 and TRBJ1-4, is GAGVSQSPSNKVTEKGKDVELRCDPISGHTALYWYRQSLGQGLEFLIYFQGNSAPDKSGLPSDRFSAERTGGSVSTLTIQRTQQEDSAVYLCASSFSGRPNEKLFFGSGTQLSVL.

This rearrangement joins TRBV12-3 or TRBV12-4 to TRBJ2-3, with 7 bases matching TRBD2. V gave up 3 bases and J gave up 0 bases; unmatched junction bases: 6. The CDR3 runs 16 residues. The CDR3 region is CASSFGPAGSTDTQYF. CDR3 sequence (DNA): TGTGCCAGCAGTTTCGGTCCAGCGGGGAGCACAGATACGCAGTATTTT.

V usage is TRBV4-2 and J usage is TRBJ2-1, with 12 bases fitting TRBD1. This CDR3 is 16 amino acids long. CDR1 is LGHNA and CDR2 is YNFKEQ in the germline V gene. Trimming took 0 bases from V and 6 from J; bases not matched to a gene: 3. The CDR3 spells CASSQEGDRGLNEQFF. The DNA of the CDR3 is TGTGCCAGCAGCCAAGAGGGGGACAGGGGGCTCAATGAGCAGTTCTTC.

The chain recombines TRBV28 with TRBJ1-4; tentative D call: TRBD1 (6 bases). CDR3 size: 13 residues. V lost 5 bases and J 8 bases, leaving 12 bases between the germline ends. CDR1 and CDR2 from the germline V gene are MDHEN and SYDVKM. Written as DNA, the CDR3 is TGTGCCAGCAGTACAGGGTCCCTGGAAAAACTGTTTTTT. Encoded protein: CASSTGSLEKLFF.

The chain uses TRBV6-5 and TRBJ2-5; D may correspond to TRBD1 or TRBD2 (5 bases each). The end of the DNA is better explained by TRBJ2-7, so the J call may be wrong. Germline V gene data show CDR1 as MNHEY and CDR2 as SVGAGI. CDR3 length: 16 residues. DNA of the CDR3: TGTGCCAGCAGTTACAGGCTCGGGCAGGGAGATAACGAGCAGTACTTC. Encoded protein: CASSYRLGQGDNEQYF.

A few counts support this clonotype. The chain has TRBV2 and TRBJ1-4, with D uncertain. V was cut by 7 bases and J by 0 bases, with 12 bases left in between. This CDR3 has 15 amino acids. Germline loops: CDR1 SNHLY, CDR2 FYNNEI. Here the CDR3 reads CASNRPLATNEKLFF. The DNA for the CDR3 is TGTGCCAGCAATCGGCCGCTCGCAACTAATGAAAAACTGTTTTTT.

Only a few counts were recorded for this clonotype. V is TRBV12-5 and J is TRBJ1-2; a weak D match, TRBD1 (5 bases). V shed 0 bases and J shed 3 bases, with 20 bases lying between them. Germline V lookup: CDR1 LGHNT, CDR2 FRNRAP. This CDR3 region has 18 residues. This chain's CDR3 is CASGLVPLGGFRDYGYTF. The CDR3 region has the DNA TGTGCTAGTGGTTTGGTACCCCTGGGGGGGTTTCGTGACTATGGCTACACCTTC.